The rows below give T cell receptor beta chains drawn from one sample of a study of T cell responses to AZD1222 COVID-19 vaccine. This table comes from immunoSEQ multiplex PCR, and its TCRdb copy is limited to in-frame clones, with some not included. The sample has some 200,000 clones, 92% seen once. The sequences come from peripheral blood, collected on day 0 of AZD1222 vaccination. The receptors stem from an adult in good health. Each CDR3 is given without its conserved first and last residue. The order of the fields is V gene, D gene, CDR3 protein. A D gene is named only where the DNA matches it firmly.

TRBV10-1,NA,ASKKGGGCEQY
TRBV2,NA,ASIRVNYGYT
TRBV5-1,NA,ASSLEQGRNEQF
TRBV6-6,TRBD2,ASSYTSGSGETQY
TRBV28,NA,ASSYPQGREKLF
TRBV18,NA,ASSPPFGELLT
TRBV5-6,TRBD1,ASYIRDRGYYGYT
TRBV7-2,NA,ASSPRVPAGELF
TRBV4-1,NA,ASSQRFPLPENTEAF
TRBV4-1,TRBD1,ASSLDRGQPQH
TRBV6-5,NA,ASTRGEFEEQY
TRBV4-2,NA,ASSQDLGYGYT
TRBV11-2,NA,ASSQVGGSSYEQY
TRBV3-1/TRBV3-2,NA,ASSQSPGAKNTEAF
TRBV4-1,NA,ASSQETAGNTIY
TRBV9,NA,ASSVGQSEAF
TRBV24-1,TRBD1,ATSGQGRSYNEQF
TRBV4-1,NA,ASSLIIQGTGELF
TRBV27,NA,ASSLGWGHTEAF
TRBV14,TRBD1,ASSQDRGQGNTEAF
TRBV5-5,TRBD1,ASSFGQGNQPQH
TRBV11-2,TRBD1,ASSSSGTGDPPTYEQY
TRBV21-1,NA,ASSKARIAIRDYGYT
TRBV3-1/TRBV3-2,NA,ASSQSRYVVAVGNTEAF
TRBV7-9,NA,ASSLVGQLMNTEAF
TRBV19,TRBD1,ASEVGQGDQPQH
TRBV2,TRBD1,ASRDRGLTPPGNTIY
TRBV6-2/TRBV6-3,TRBD2,ASSYGQRGAHGKEETQY
TRBV2,NA,ASSPSPETGELF
TRBV13,NA,ASSLGLDGVHYNEQF
TRBV2,NA,ASSGIKGGGEQF
TRBV5-1,TRBD1,ASSFGTVDSTEAF
TRBV30,NA,AWSLTGTPVNTEAF
TRBV6-1,TRBD1,ASSEALGQGGVEAF
TRBV12-3/TRBV12-4,NA,ATRGANEKLF
TRBV7-2,NA,ASSFLDARASYEQY
TRBV4-1,TRBD1,ASSQIFEQGGSPLH
TRBV11-3,NA,ASSLDTGSYNEQF
TRBV28,TRBD1,ASSFPGGNGYT